These 25 T cell receptor beta chains were sequenced from one sample in a study of cytomegalovirus exposure and HLA in healthy donors. The PCR ran on 60 Vbeta and 13 Jbeta primers. This table comes from immunoSEQ multiplex PCR, and its TCRdb copy is limited to in-frame clones, with some not included. The sample holds about 88,000 clones, 75% to 85% seen once. Sequenced sample: PBMCs. Receptors were obtained from a middle-aged woman in good health and CMV-seronegative.

The V gene is TRBV2, the J gene TRBJ2-1; TRBD2 matches at 10 bases. J was trimmed by 6 bases and V by 7 bases; bases with no gene match: 9. Germline V CDR1 and CDR2: SNHLY, FYNNEI. The CDR3 runs to 15 residues. DNA of the CDR3: TGTGCCAGCACCCCCGGGACTAGCGTAACCAATGAGCAGTTCTTC. This codes for CASTPGTSVTNEQFF.

The V and J genes are TRBV6-1 and TRBJ1-4; the match to TRBD1 covers 10 bases. This CDR3 comprises 15 residues. With 9 bases clipped from V and 3 bases from J, the junction kept 7 bases outside the gene matches. The germline CDR1 and CDR2 sequences are MNHNS and SASEGT. The CDR3 DNA reads TGTGCCAGTCGGACAGGGGGTCGGGCTAATGAAAAACTGTTTTTT. It is translated as CASRTGGRANEKLFF.

This chain links TRBV25-1 with TRBJ2-5, with 9 bases lining up with TRBD1. V lost 5 bases, J lost 5 bases, and 9 bases stayed unmatched. This CDR3 region has 15 residues. Germline assignment: CDR1 MGHDK and CDR2 SYGVNS. This CDR3 is CASSTGDRDIETQYF. Here the CDR3 DNA reads TGTGCCAGCAGTACGGGGGACAGGGATATCGAGACCCAGTACTTC.

The CDR3 DNA reads as TGTGCCAGCAACCACAGGGGTGGCACTGAAGCTTTCTTT. Its translation is CASNHRGGTEAFF. The chain employs TRBV6-5 and TRBJ1-1; TRBD1 matches 7 bases. Germline V gene lookup returns CDR1 MNHEY and CDR2 SVGAGI. This CDR3 is 13 amino acids long. V dropped 7 bases and J dropped 4; count of bases not matched to a gene: 6.

The rearrangement joins TRBV19 to TRBJ1-2; D might be TRBD1 (6 bases). The V end lost 4 bases, the J end lost 8 bases, and 14 bases lay between the germline ends. The CDR3 loop spans 13 amino acids. From germline, CDR1 is LNHDA and CDR2 SQIVND (reference sequence). CDR3 protein: CASSTGQFWGYTF. CDR3 nucleotide sequence: TGTGCCAGTAGTACCGGACAGTTTTGGGGCTACACCTTC.

The gene calls are TRBV5-1 and TRBJ2-5; 7 bases fit TRBD2. Near its end, the DNA agrees better with TRBJ2-7, so the J call may be wrong. The germline V gene has CDR1 SGHRS and CDR2 YFSETQ. The CDR3 has 14 residues. CDR3 sequence reads: CASSLGGGGYEQYF. In DNA, the CDR3 is TGCGCCAGCAGCTTGGGTGGGGGGGGCTACGAGCAGTACTTC.

The rearrangement uses TRBV7-9 and TRBJ2-2; D possibly corresponds to TRBD1 (6 bases). The V end lost 5 bases, the J end lost 3 bases, and 10 bases lay between the germline ends. Per the germline V gene, CDR1 is SEHNR and CDR2 is FQNEAQ (reference sequence). The CDR3 is made up of 14 amino acids. The CDR3 loop is CASSIQGYTGELFF. The DNA of the CDR3 is TGTGCCAGCAGCATACAGGGTTACACCGGGGAGCTGTTTTTT.

The genes are TRBV10-3 and TRBJ1-1, with D perhaps matching TRBD1 (5 bases). The germline V and J ends were trimmed by 7 bases and 7 bases, with 16 bases remaining between them. CDR3 length: 13 amino acids. Germline-derived CDR1 and CDR2 are ENHRY and SYGVKD. The CDR3 loop is CAIKSGDGYEAFF. As DNA, the CDR3 is TGTGCCATCAAATCGGGGGACGGATATGAAGCTTTCTTT.

The chain recombines TRBV5-1 with TRBJ1-4; TRBD1 matches 10 bases. There are 15 residues in the CDR3. CDR1 SGHRS and CDR2 YFSETQ come from the germline V gene. V shed 1 base and J 12 bases; nucleotides not matched to a gene: 9. The CDR3 is CASSLTGTGATELFF. The CDR3, as DNA: TGCGCCAGCAGCTTGACCGGGACAGGGGCGACGGAACTGTTTTTT.

The chain is built from TRBV5-1 and TRBJ1-1; 10 bases are shared with TRBD1. The J segment lost 5 bases and the V segment lost 3 bases, leaving 1 base of the junction unmatched. The CDR3 loop spans 13 amino acids. CDR1 and CDR2 from the germline V gene are SGHRS and YFSETQ. The CDR3 sequence is CASSWTGGTEAFF. The CDR3 coding sequence is TGCGCCAGCAGCTGGACAGGGGGGACTGAAGCTTTCTTT.

The V and J genes are TRBV9 and TRBJ2-4; 8 positions agree with TRBD2. The CDR3 is 15 residues long. V trimming: 0 bases; J trimming: 10 bases; junction bases outside the gene matches: 9. Germline V gene lookup returns CDR1 SGDLS and CDR2 YYNGEE. The CDR3 DNA reads as TGTGCCAGCAGCGTAGAGGGTAGCGGGGAATCGATTCAGTACTTC. The encoded protein is CASSVEGSGESIQYF.

This clone was detected only a few times. This rearrangement joins TRBV6-6 to TRBJ2-5; 7 nucleotides line up with TRBD1. The CDR3 sequence is 13 residues long. The junction had 1 base not matched to a gene; V was cut back by 6 bases and J by 0 bases. CDR1 is MNHNY, CDR2 SVGAGI, per germline (reference sequence). CDR3 in amino acids: CASRGQDQETQYF. The DNA for the CDR3 is TGTGCCAGCAGAGGACAGGACCAAGAGACCCAGTACTTC.

In regard to this clone: As the CDR3 is not closed by the conserved phenylalanine or tryptophan, this likely results from a read error. This sequence joins TRBV30 and TRBJ1-1; a possible D gene is TRBD1 (6 bases). The CDR3 totals 13 residues. Germline V gives CDR1 GTSNPN, CDR2 SVGIG (reference sequence). The V gene lost 4 bases and the J gene lost 0 bases, with 9 bases spanning the gap. As DNA, the CDR3 is TGTGCCTGGAATGCAGGGGTGAACACTGAAGCTTTCGTT. Protein: CAWNAGVNTEAFV.

The genes are TRBV11-2 and TRBJ2-7, with a weak D call TRBD2 (6 bases). CDR3 length: 13 amino acids. CDR1 and CDR2 (germline): SGHAT, FQNNGV. Trimming took 4 bases from V and 2 from J, leaving 9 bases between them. In DNA form, the CDR3 reads TGTGCCAGCAGCTCGGGACTTACCTACGAGCAGTACGTC. This gives the protein CASSSGLTYEQYV.

This clone was counted once. The same CDR3 arises from other DNA sequences in this sample as well. The chain combines TRBV7-2 with TRBJ2-7; possible D gene TRBD2, 5 bases. The CDR3 loop spans 13 amino acids. Trimming removed 3 bases from V and 3 bases from J, with 9 bases in between. Germline V gene lookup returns CDR1 SGHTA and CDR2 FQGNSA. The CDR3 here is CASSFGLNYEQYF. CDR3 nucleotide sequence: TGTGCCAGCAGCTTCGGACTTAACTACGAGCAGTACTTC.

The chain recombines TRBV19 with TRBJ2-1, with unresolved D. Trimming removed 7 bases from V and 9 bases from J, with 10 bases in between. This CDR3 spans 11 amino acids. From germline, CDR1 is LNHDA and CDR2 SQIVND (reference sequence). CDR3 nucleotides: TGTGCCAGTACCCTTGGCGGTGAGCAGTTCTTC. This encodes CASTLGGEQFF.

The table lists this clone with a few counts. This chain uses TRBV7-9 with TRBJ2-7, with 7 bases fitting TRBD1. This CDR3 spans 16 amino acids. Trimming removed 5 bases from V and 0 bases from J; junction bases left unmatched: 10. In germline, CDR1 is SEHNR, CDR2 FQNEAQ (reference sequence). Here the CDR3 DNA reads TGTGCCAGCAGCAATTCAGGGGGTTTGGACTCCTACGAGCAGTACTTC. Translation gives CASSNSGGLDSYEQYF.

This clone came up a few times. This rearrangement joins TRBV6-1 to TRBJ1-6; 10 positions match TRBD1. CDR3 length: 15 residues. Germline V gene lookup returns CDR1 MNHNS and CDR2 SASEGT. Trimming removed 4 bases from V and 8 bases from J; junction bases left unmatched: 5. CDR3 sequence (DNA): TGTGCCAGCAGTGGACAGGGGGCAACTGATTCACCCCTCCACTTT. Translated: CASSGQGATDSPLHF.

V gene TRBV30 combines with J gene TRBJ2-3; 8 positions agree with TRBD2. With 3 bases clipped from V and 5 bases from J, the junction kept 13 bases outside the gene matches. The CDR3 is made up of 16 amino acids. Germline loops: CDR1 GTSNPN, CDR2 SVGIG (reference sequence). The CDR3: CAWSGFRGGLRDTQYF. DNA of the CDR3: TGTGCCTGGAGCGGCTTCCGGGGGGGGCTCCGAGATACGCAGTATTTT.

This clone appeared once. This chain uses TRBV5-1 with TRBJ1-5; possible D gene TRBD1, 5 bases. The ends were cut back, 1 base at V and 7 bases at J, with 15 bases in the middle. The CDR3 is made up of 15 amino acids. Germline V gene sequence: CDR1 SGHRS, CDR2 YFSETQ. The DNA for the CDR3 is TGCGCCAGCAGCTTGTGGGGGGGGGAGTTACAGCCCCAGCATTTT. Amino acids: CASSLWGGELQPQHF.

The CDR3 is CASRKRSGGSYEQYF. The CDR3 coding sequence is TGTGCCAGCAGGAAACGGAGCGGGGGTTCCTACGAGCAGTACTTC. The chain carries TRBV19 and TRBJ2-7; 8 bases line up with TRBD2. Looked up from germline, CDR1 is LNHDA and CDR2 is SQIVND (reference sequence). V dropped 9 bases and J dropped 1; count of bases not matched to a gene: 11. The CDR3 is made up of 15 amino acids.

Remarks on this clone: One end of the junction does not line up with germline, which may come from a read error. The gene calls are TRBV7-7 and TRBJ2-2; TRBD2 agrees at 11 bases. Germline CDR1 reads SSHAT; CDR2 reads FNYEAQ (reference sequence). The CDR3 is 15 residues long. The CDR3 spells CASSQGLADTGELFF. For the CDR3, the DNA is TGTGCTAGCAGTCAGGGACTAGCGGACACCGGGGAGCTGTTTTTT.

This chain links TRBV9 with TRBJ1-1, with D tentatively TRBD1 (5 bases). The germline V gene encodes CDR1 SGDLS and CDR2 YYNGEE. The germline V and J ends were trimmed by 4 bases and 7 bases, with 23 bases remaining between them. The CDR3 is 16 amino acids. CDR3 in amino acids: CASSPPQGDPRDEAFF. The DNA of the CDR3 is TGTGCCAGCAGCCCCCCCCAGGGCGACCCTAGAGATGAAGCTTTCTTT.

This clone was observed a handful of times. Germline is not matched at one junction end, which may reflect a read error. J is TRBJ2-5 and V is TRBV7-7; D possibly corresponds to TRBD2 (6 bases). CDR3 length: 15 amino acids. Per the germline V gene, CDR1 is SSHAT and CDR2 is FNYEAQ (reference sequence). Here the CDR3 reads CASSSGLGGKETQYF. In nucleotides, the CDR3 is TGTGCTAGCAGCTCAGGGCTGGGGGGAAAAGAGACCCAGTACTTC.

This clone has only a few counts. J is TRBJ1-1 and V is TRBV29-1, with D possibly TRBD1 on 5 matching bases. V was shortened by 6 bases and J by 9 bases, with 14 bases between the two germline ends. The CDR3 consists of 11 residues. Germline CDR1 SQVTM, CDR2 ANQGSEA. This CDR3 reads CSVRQQDQAFF. The DNA of the CDR3 is TGCAGCGTACGACAGCAAGATCAAGCTTTCTTT.